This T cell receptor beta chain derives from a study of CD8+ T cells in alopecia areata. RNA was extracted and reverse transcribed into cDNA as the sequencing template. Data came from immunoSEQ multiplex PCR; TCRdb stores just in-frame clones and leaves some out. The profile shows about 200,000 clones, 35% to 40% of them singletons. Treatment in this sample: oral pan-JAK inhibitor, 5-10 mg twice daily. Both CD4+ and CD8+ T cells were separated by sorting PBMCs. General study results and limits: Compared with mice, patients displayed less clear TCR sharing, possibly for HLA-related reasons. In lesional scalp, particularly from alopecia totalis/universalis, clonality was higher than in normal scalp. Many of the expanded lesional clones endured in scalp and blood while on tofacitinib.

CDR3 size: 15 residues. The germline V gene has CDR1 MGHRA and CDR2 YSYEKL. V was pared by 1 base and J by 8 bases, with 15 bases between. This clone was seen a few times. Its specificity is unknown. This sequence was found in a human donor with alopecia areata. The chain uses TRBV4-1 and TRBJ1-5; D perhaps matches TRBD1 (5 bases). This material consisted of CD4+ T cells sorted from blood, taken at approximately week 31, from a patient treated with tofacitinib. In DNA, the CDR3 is TGCGCCAGCAGCCAAGTAGGGGTCTCTAGGGAGCCCCAGCATTTT. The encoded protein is CASSQVGVSREPQHF.